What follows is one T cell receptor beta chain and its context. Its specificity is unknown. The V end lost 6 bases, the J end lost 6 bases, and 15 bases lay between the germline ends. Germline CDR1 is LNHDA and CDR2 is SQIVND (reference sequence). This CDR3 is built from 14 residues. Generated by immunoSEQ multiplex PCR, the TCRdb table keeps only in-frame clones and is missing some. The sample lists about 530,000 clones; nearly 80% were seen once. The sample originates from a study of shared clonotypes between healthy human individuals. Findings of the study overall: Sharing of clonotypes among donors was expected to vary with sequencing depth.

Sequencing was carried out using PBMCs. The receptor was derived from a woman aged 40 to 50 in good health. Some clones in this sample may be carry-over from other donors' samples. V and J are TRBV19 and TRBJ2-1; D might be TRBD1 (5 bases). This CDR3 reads CASRPTVTGNEQFF. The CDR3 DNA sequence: TGTGCCAGTAGACCGACAGTGACCGGCAATGAGCAGTTCTTC.